The TCR beta chain under discussion was sequenced for a study of T-cell reconstitution after alpha-beta-depleted transplantation in children listed by TCRdb under 2016. With respect to the entire study: Using TCR repertoire profiling, the study followed T-cell immune reconstitution in a quantitative way in children after TCRalphabeta/CD19-depleted allogeneic hematopoietic cell transplantation.

Library preparation used PCR. The run used an Illumina HiSeq 2500. TCR libraries were prepared with molecular barcoding, using unique molecular identifiers to normalize TCRbeta repertoire quantification. The raw public reads went through TCRdb reprocessing: fastp at Q25, MiXCR clone calling, in-frame beta chains kept. Every distinct CDR3 protein forms one entry, paired with its most common genes and DNA. Recorded for this sample are over 400,000 distinct CDR3 sequences; around 12% of them occurred a single time. Jointly, the top ten make up over 5.5% of the sample. About this clonotype itself: Which antigen it targets is not known. Base-call qualities are not available, and no considerably larger clone is one nucleotide away.

The CDR3 starts with the cysteine, ends with the phenylalanine, and has 11 residues. Only CDR3 DNA remains: 33 bases, in frame from the first base. CDR1 DFQATT and CDR2 SNEGSKA are derived from the germline V gene (reference sequence). The receptor was isolated from a human donor who donated a stem cell graft to a child with combined immunodeficiency. In this chain, TRBV20-1 is recombined with TRBJ2-3; TRBD2 might be the D gene, on 5 matching bases. This material consisted of PBMCs from the stem cell graft donor, taken from the stem cell graft. The bases are TGCAGCGGGGTTAGCACAGATACGCAGTATTTT. Its translation reads: CSGVSTDTQYF.